One and the same sample provided the 26 T cell receptor beta chains below, sequenced in a study of blood T cells in healthy people across ages. A second PCR of 7 to 11 cycles used a sample-barcoded 5' primer and a J-beta primer mix. Each CDR3 protein gets one entry after TCRdb re-called the 5' RACE reads with MiXCR. The table has more than 1,000,000 distinct CDR3 sequences, around 27% seen once. Another study also made use of these data, one on T cells of mothers and their children.

Material: blood. These receptors were taken from a girl aged 2 to 9 in good health.

CDR3 nucleotides: TGTGCCAGCAGTAGGGGCATTGGAGAAAAACTGTTTTTT. This encodes CASSRGIGEKLFF. J is TRBJ1-4 and V is TRBV6-5; TRBD1 is a possible D gene (5 bases). This CDR3 has 13 amino acids. V shed 5 bases and J shed 8 bases, with 12 bases lying between them. Germline values: CDR1 MNHEY, CDR2 SVGAGI.

This clonotype was found a few times. The rearrangement uses TRBV12-3 or TRBV12-4 and TRBJ2-7, with TRBD2 matching 9 bases. J lost 1 base, V lost 7 bases, and 2 bases had no gene match. The CDR3 extends over 13 amino acids. The CDR3 nucleotides read TGTGCCAGCAATCTAGCGGGGTCCTACGAGCAGTACTTC. This encodes CASNLAGSYEQYF.

The chain recombines TRBV5-1 with TRBJ2-1; D possibly corresponds to TRBD1 (5 bases). Trimming took 4 bases from V and 8 from J, leaving 13 bases between them. This CDR3 is built from 13 residues. Germline V lookup: CDR1 SGHRS, CDR2 YFSETQ. The CDR3 reads CASSGRVSHEQFF. Written as DNA, the CDR3 is TGCGCCAGCAGCGGCAGGGTTAGTCATGAGCAGTTCTTC.

This clonotype has just a few counts. The chain joins TRBV11-2 to TRBJ1-2; D perhaps matches TRBD1 (5 bases). Germline CDR1 SGHAT, CDR2 FQNNGV. CDR3 size: 14 residues. The ends were cut back, 3 bases at V and 4 bases at J, with 12 bases in the middle. CDR3 sequence reads: CASSFKAGPYGYTF. As DNA, the CDR3 is TGTGCCAGCAGCTTCAAGGCAGGGCCCTATGGCTACACCTTC.

The chain couples TRBV20-1 to TRBJ1-2, with no clear D. This CDR3 has 14 residues. V was shortened by 4 bases and J by 1 base, with 13 bases between the two germline ends. Germline V lookup: CDR1 DFQATT, CDR2 SNEGSKA (reference sequence). The chain's CDR3 is CSATDDRLNYGYTF. CDR3 nucleotides: TGCAGTGCTACCGATGATAGGCTTAACTATGGCTACACCTTC.

Concerning this clonotype: A junction end diverges from the germline sequence, so it may reflect a read error. The genes are TRBV14 and TRBJ2-6, with 7 bases lining up with TRBD2. The CDR3 spans 19 residues. The germline CDR1 and CDR2 sequences are SGHDN and FVKESK. The CDR3 bases are TGTGTCAGCAGCCACCTGGGGAGGGGTCCCGAGGTTGGGGCCAACGTCCTGACTTTC. Translated: CVSSHLGRGPEVGANVLTF.

The V gene is TRBV12-3 or TRBV12-4, the J gene TRBJ2-5; D gene uncertain. The V and J ends lost 7 bases and 2 bases respectively, with 11 bases between them. This CDR3 has 13 amino acids. DNA of the CDR3: TGTGCCAGCACCGGACGGTTACAAGAGACCCAGTACTTC. Translation gives CASTGRLQETQYF.

The rearrangement uses TRBV20-1 and TRBJ2-5; possibly TRBD1 for D (5 bases). The CDR3 consists of 13 residues. Trimming pared 0 bases from V and 5 bases from J, leaving 10 bases between. Germline-derived CDR1 and CDR2 are DFQATT and SNEGSKA (reference sequence). The CDR3 loop is CSARDPGPETQYF. The CDR3 coding sequence is TGCAGTGCTAGAGATCCAGGGCCGGAGACCCAGTACTTC.

This clonotype was counted between two and nine times. V gene TRBV20-1 combines with J gene TRBJ1-3; no clear D. Trimming took off 3 bases at V and 4 bases at J, with 13 bases between the two ends. The CDR3 is made up of 14 amino acids. The germline gives CDR1 DFQATT, CDR2 SNEGSKA (reference sequence). CDR3 residues: CSASGQPLGNTIYF. Here the CDR3 DNA reads TGCAGTGCTAGTGGGCAGCCGCTAGGAAACACCATATATTTT.

This clonotype was detected ten times or more. The chain carries TRBV19 and TRBJ2-7, with 7 bases fitting TRBD2. Trimming took 5 bases from V and 3 from J; bases not matched to a gene: 4. The CDR3 is 13 residues long. The germline V gene has CDR1 LNHDA and CDR2 SQIVND (reference sequence). CDR3 in DNA: TGTGCCAGTAGTTCCCAGCGGGGCTACGAGCAGTACTTC. It translates to CASSSQRGYEQYF.

This chain connects TRBV4-2 to TRBJ2-7; possibly TRBD2 for D (6 bases). Trimming removed 5 bases from V and 3 bases from J, with 14 bases in between. The CDR3 has 14 amino acids. Germline assignment: CDR1 LGHNA and CDR2 YNFKEQ. The CDR3 coding sequence is TGTGCCAGCAGCGCGGGGTTCGGCCGCTACGAGCAGTACTTC. Protein product: CASSAGFGRYEQYF.

In this sample, this clonotype turned up a few times. The chain uses TRBV4-3 and TRBJ2-2, with D perhaps matching TRBD2 (5 bases). V lost 3 bases to trimming and J lost 7 bases, with 18 bases between them. The CDR3 totals 16 residues. Germline-derived CDR1 and CDR2 are LGHNA and YSLEER. The CDR3 spells CASSHILSGEGGELFF. The CDR3 nucleotides read TGCGCCAGCAGCCACATCTTATCCGGAGAGGGCGGGGAGCTGTTTTTT.

The rearrangement joins TRBV4-2 to TRBJ1-1, with D unclear. V lost 0 bases and J lost 4, with 6 bases in between. Germline CDR1 reads LGHNA; CDR2 reads YNFKEQ. The length of the CDR3 is 13 residues. CDR3 nucleotide sequence: TGTGCCAGCAGCCAAGATTACCGCACTGAAGCTTTCTTT. It yields the protein CASSQDYRTEAFF.

This clonotype was seen just once. The chain couples TRBV28 to TRBJ2-5; D remains ambiguous. The DNA end is a closer match to TRBJ2-7, so the J assignment may be wrong. There are 12 residues in the CDR3. Germline CDR1 and CDR2: MDHEN and SYDVKM. The chain's CDR3 is CASRRCSYEQYF. The CDR3 region has the DNA TGTGCCAGCAGGCGCTGTTCCTACGAGCAGTACTTC.

V gene TRBV6-6 combines with J gene TRBJ2-5; TRBD1 might be the D (7 bases). V gave up 8 bases and J gave up 4 bases, with 14 bases separating them. Germline V CDR1 and CDR2: MNHNY, SVGAGI (reference sequence). The CDR3 is 13 residues long. The CDR3 spells CASAFQGGETQYF. Here the CDR3 DNA reads TGTGCCAGCGCTTTTCAGGGGGGAGAGACCCAGTACTTC.

In this sample, this clonotype turned up a few times. Given the absence of the conserved phenylalanine or tryptophan at the CDR3 end, a read error is likely. The chain uses TRBV5-6 and TRBJ2-3; D is undetermined. V dropped 6 bases and J dropped 2 bases, with 10 bases sitting between them. CDR1 SGHDT and CDR2 YYEEEE come from the germline V gene. The CDR3 extends over 13 amino acids. The CDR3 region is CASIARATDTQYL. DNA of the CDR3: TGTGCCAGCATAGCCCGGGCCACAGATACGCAGTATCTT.

J is TRBJ2-7 and V is TRBV28; TRBD1 is a possible D gene (5 bases). CDR3 length equals 13 residues. The germline V gene encodes CDR1 MDHEN and CDR2 SYDVKM. V was clipped by 8 bases and J by 2 bases, with 13 bases between them. CDR3 nucleotide sequence: TGTGCCAGCGCAGCCAGGGTTACCTACGAGCAGTACTTC. Protein sequence: CASAARVTYEQYF.

V is TRBV10-3 and J is TRBJ2-5, with 7 bases that match TRBD1. The J call may be in error: the DNA end matches TRBJ2-7 better. The CDR3 spans 15 residues. Germline CDR1 and CDR2: ENHRY and SYGVKD. CDR3 residues: CATWDSEVTDYEQYF. The CDR3 DNA follows: TGTGCCACCTGGGACAGCGAGGTTACGGACTACGAGCAGTACTTC.

J is TRBJ2-2 and V is TRBV30; D is uncertain. V lost 2 bases, J lost 6 bases, and 10 bases lay in between. The CDR3 covers 13 residues. Germline CDR1 and CDR2: GTSNPN and SVGIG (reference sequence). This CDR3 reads CAWSPPMSGELFF. DNA for the CDR3: TGTGCCTGGAGTCCTCCAATGTCCGGGGAGCTGTTTTTT. The variable domain in full, completed from reference TRBV30 and TRBJ2-2, reads SQTIHQWPATLVQPVGSPLSLECTVEGTSNPNLYWYRQAAGRGLQLLFYSVGIGQISSEVPQNLSASRPQDRQFILSSKKLLLSDSGFYLCAWSPPMSGELFFGEGSRLTVL.

A few counts support this clonotype. The V call is TRBV5-4, the J call TRBJ1-2; TRBD1 is a possible D gene (5 bases). Trimming left V 3 bases short and J 2 bases short, with 17 bases between. The CDR3 consists of 16 residues. CDR1 is SGHNT and CDR2 is YYREEE in the germline V gene (reference sequence). The CDR3 sequence: CASSYQSGLRNYGYTF. CDR3 sequence (DNA): TGTGCCAGCAGCTACCAATCGGGACTGAGGAACTATGGCTACACCTTC.

This chain connects TRBV7-9 to TRBJ2-4; D is possibly TRBD1 or TRBD2 (5 bases each). Germline CDR1 reads SEHNR; CDR2 reads FQNEAQ (reference sequence). Trimming stripped 5 bases from V and 6 bases from J, with 11 bases between. The CDR3 runs 13 residues. CDR3 amino acids: CASSPGPSNIQYF. In DNA form, the CDR3 reads TGTGCCAGCAGCCCGGGACCCTCAAACATTCAGTACTTC.

The chain couples TRBV18 to TRBJ2-5; 9 nucleotides agree with TRBD1. Germline V gives CDR1 KGHSH, CDR2 LQKENI. CDR3 length: 15 residues. Trimming at V came to 3 bases and at J to 6 bases, leaving 8 bases not matched to a gene. The CDR3 region is CASSPPGQGRKTQYF. CDR3 bases: TGTGCCAGCTCACCTCCGGGACAGGGAAGAAAGACCCAGTACTTC.

The chain employs TRBV5-6 and TRBJ2-4; possibly TRBD2 for D (5 bases). The CDR3 loop spans 17 amino acids. V was cut by 4 bases and J by 8 bases, with 25 bases left in between. The germline V gene encodes CDR1 SGHDT and CDR2 YYEEEE. The DNA for the CDR3 is TGTGCCAGCAGCAATAGTACTACTCTAGCCTTTGGGGACATTCAGTACTTC. It codes for CASSNSTTLAFGDIQYF.

This clonotype was counted only a few times. The chain recombines TRBV13 with TRBJ1-1, with 9 positions matching TRBD1. This CDR3 has 16 residues. Losses at the gene ends were 2 bases for V and 4 bases for J; bases not matched to a gene: 8. CDR1 is PRHDT, CDR2 FYEKMQ, per germline (reference sequence). CDR3 residues: CASSLSPGTGTTEAFF. The CDR3 DNA reads as TGTGCCAGCAGCTTAAGTCCCGGGACAGGGACCACTGAAGCTTTCTTT.

This clonotype came up a few times. The chain carries TRBV7-2 and TRBJ1-5; D unclear. Trimming removed 3 bases at V and 7 bases at J, with 10 bases between. The CDR3 has 13 residues. CDR1 is SGHTA, CDR2 FQGNSA, per germline. In DNA form, the CDR3 reads TGTGCCAGCAGCTTGACGGACGACCAGCCCCAGCATTTT. Translation gives CASSLTDDQPQHF.

V is TRBV6-1 and J is TRBJ1-5; maybe TRBD1 (5 bases). Trimming shortened V by 2 bases and J by 7 bases, and 15 bases separated the two germline ends. Germline V gene sequence: CDR1 MNHNS, CDR2 SASEGT. This CDR3 comprises 15 residues. CDR3 sequence reads: CASSEIPGSLQPQHF. As DNA, the CDR3 is TGTGCCAGCAGTGAAATCCCAGGGAGTTTGCAGCCCCAGCATTTT.